This T cell receptor (beta chain) was documented in a study of long-term antiretroviral therapy in people with HIV. An immunoSEQ assay, version v3.0, was performed at survey level. Profiled with immunoSEQ multiplex PCR; TCRdb holds only in-frame clones, not every one. The sample includes around 40,000 clones, 86% of them seen just once. V lost 4 bases and J 0 bases, leaving 11 bases between the germline ends. The CDR3 is 15 residues long. Germline CDR1 is SGDLS and CDR2 is YYNGEE. This TCR was recovered from a woman younger than 30 with HIV. The chain combines TRBV9 with TRBJ1-5; D remains unclear. Here the sequenced sample was unsorted PBMCs, taken just before starting antiretroviral therapy. Here the CDR3 reads CASSLSLDSNQPQHF. The CDR3 DNA is TGTGCCAGCAGCTTATCCCTGGATAGCAATCAGCCCCAGCATTTT.